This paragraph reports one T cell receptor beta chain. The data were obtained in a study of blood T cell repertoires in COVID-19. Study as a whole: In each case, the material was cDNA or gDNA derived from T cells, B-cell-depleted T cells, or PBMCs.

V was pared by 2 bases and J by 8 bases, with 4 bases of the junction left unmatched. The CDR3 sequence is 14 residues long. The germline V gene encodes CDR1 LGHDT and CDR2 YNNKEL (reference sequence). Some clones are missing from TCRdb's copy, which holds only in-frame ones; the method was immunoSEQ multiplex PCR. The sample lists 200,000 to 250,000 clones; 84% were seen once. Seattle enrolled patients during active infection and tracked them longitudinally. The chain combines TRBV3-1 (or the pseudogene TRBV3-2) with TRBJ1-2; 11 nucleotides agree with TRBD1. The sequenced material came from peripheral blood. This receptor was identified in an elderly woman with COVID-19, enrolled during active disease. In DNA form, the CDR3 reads TGTGCCAGCAGCCAACCAGGGACAGGGGGAGGCTACACCTTC. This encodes CASSQPGTGGGYTF.